This T cell receptor (beta chain) was sequenced for a study of HIV-infected patients and healthy controls. Reverse transcription used 450 to 550 ng RNA and constant-region primers for alpha and beta. Alpha and beta chain libraries were made separately by chain-specific third strand synthesis with multiplexing indices. TCRdb used MiXCR to reprocess the 5' RACE reads, holding one entry per CDR3 protein. The sample holds about 9,600 distinct CDR3 sequences, 7% to 7.5% seen once. Whole blood was used without fractionation, so all unsorted peripheral T cells were included. The RNA source was a 2.5 ml peripheral blood draw. The CDR3 runs 16 residues. V was trimmed by 4 bases and J by 1 base, leaving 17 bases between them. The germline V gene encodes CDR1 SGHNT and CDR2 YYREEE (reference sequence). Points from the study as a whole: HLA types of the donors remained undetermined.

This clonotype was detected only a few times. The antigen is unknown. The input for sequencing was blood, taken before antiretroviral therapy. This chain links TRBV5-4 with TRBJ1-1; D may be TRBD1 (5 bases). The receptor's source is an adult with HIV infection. In DNA, the CDR3 is TGTGCCAGCAGCCGGGCGGGTGGAGGGGAGAACACTGAAGCTTTCTTT. It codes for CASSRAGGGENTEAFF.